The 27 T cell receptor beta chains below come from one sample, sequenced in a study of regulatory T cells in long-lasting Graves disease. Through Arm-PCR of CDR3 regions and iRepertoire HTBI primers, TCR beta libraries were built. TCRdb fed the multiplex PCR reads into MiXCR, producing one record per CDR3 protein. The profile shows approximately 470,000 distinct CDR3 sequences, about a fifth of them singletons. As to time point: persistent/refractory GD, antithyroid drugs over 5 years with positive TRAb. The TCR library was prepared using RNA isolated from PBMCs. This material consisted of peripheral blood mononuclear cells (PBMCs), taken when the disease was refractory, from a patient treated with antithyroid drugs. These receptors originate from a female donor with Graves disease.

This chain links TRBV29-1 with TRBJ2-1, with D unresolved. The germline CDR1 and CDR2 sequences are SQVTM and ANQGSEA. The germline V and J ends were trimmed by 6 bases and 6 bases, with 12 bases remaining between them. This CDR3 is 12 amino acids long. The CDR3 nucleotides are TGCAGCGTGGAAATATGGGGCAATGAGCAGTTCTTC. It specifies CSVEIWGNEQFF.

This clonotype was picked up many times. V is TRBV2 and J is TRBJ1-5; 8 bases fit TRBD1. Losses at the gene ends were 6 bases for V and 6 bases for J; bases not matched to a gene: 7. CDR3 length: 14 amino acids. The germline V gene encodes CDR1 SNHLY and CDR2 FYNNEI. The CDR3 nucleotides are TGTGCCAGCAGGGACAGGGCGCCAGGTCAGCCCCAGCATTTT. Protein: CASRDRAPGQPQHF.

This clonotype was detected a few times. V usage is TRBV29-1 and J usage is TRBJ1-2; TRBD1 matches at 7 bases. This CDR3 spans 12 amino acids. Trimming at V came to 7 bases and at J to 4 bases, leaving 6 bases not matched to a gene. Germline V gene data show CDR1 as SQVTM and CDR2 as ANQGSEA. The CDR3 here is CSADRRAYGYTF. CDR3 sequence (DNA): TGCAGCGCGGACAGGCGAGCCTATGGCTACACCTTC.

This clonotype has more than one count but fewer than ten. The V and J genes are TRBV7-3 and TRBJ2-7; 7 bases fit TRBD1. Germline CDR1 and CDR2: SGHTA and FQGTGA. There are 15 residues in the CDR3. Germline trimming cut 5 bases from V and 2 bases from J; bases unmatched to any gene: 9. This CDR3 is CASSMTGLGPYEQYF. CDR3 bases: TGTGCCAGCAGCATGACAGGGTTGGGGCCCTACGAGCAGTACTTC.

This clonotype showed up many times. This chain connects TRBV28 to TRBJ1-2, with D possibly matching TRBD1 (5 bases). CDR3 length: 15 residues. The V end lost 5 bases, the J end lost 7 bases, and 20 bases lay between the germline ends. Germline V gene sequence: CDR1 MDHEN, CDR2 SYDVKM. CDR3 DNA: TGTGCCAGCAGTCCTAAGAGGCCAGGGACGGTTGGCTACACCTTC. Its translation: CASSPKRPGTVGYTF.

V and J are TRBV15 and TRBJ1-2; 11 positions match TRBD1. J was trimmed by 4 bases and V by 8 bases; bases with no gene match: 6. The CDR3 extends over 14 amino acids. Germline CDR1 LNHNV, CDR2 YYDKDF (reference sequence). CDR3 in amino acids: CATSRGQGVYGYTF. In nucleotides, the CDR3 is TGTGCCACCTCCCGGGGACAGGGGGTCTATGGCTACACCTTC.

CDR3 loop: CASSFLAGALEQYF. The CDR3 bases are TGTGCCAGCAGCTTTTTAGCGGGAGCTCTCGAGCAGTACTTC. V is TRBV5-4 and J is TRBJ2-7, with 9 bases that match TRBD2. Germline CDR1 is SGHNT and CDR2 is YYREEE (reference sequence). The CDR3 spans 14 residues. The V gene end was trimmed by 2 bases and the J gene end by 6 bases; junction bases not matched to a gene: 6.

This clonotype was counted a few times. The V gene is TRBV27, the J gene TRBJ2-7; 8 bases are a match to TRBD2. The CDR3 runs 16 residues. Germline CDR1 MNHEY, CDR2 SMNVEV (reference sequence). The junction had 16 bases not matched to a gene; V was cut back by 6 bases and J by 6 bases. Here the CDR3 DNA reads TGTGCCAGCAGATTTGCGGGAGGCCCTGATGGGGGCGAGCAGTACTTC. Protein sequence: CASRFAGGPDGGEQYF.

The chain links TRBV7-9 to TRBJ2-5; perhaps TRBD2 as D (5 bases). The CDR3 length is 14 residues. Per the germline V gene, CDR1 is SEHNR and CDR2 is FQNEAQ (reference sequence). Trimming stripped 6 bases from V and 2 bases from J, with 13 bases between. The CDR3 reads CASRELADQETQYF. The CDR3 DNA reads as TGTGCCAGCAGGGAGCTAGCAGATCAAGAGACCCAGTACTTC.

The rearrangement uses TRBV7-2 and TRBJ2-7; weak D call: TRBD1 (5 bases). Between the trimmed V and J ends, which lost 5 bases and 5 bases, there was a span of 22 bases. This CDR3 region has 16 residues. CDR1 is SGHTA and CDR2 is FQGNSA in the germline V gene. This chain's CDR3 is CASSTTTDRPSNEQYF. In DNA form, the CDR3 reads TGTGCCAGCAGCACGACGACAGACCGACCCTCAAACGAGCAGTACTTC.

This CDR3 is CSVSGEGTRRIDEQFF. CDR3 bases: TGCAGCGTCTCTGGGGAGGGGACTAGGAGGATCGATGAGCAGTTCTTC. The chain links TRBV29-1 to TRBJ2-1; 8 bases map to TRBD2. The length of the CDR3 is 16 residues. Germline CDR1 and CDR2: SQVTM and ANQGSEA. V shed 6 bases and J 8 bases; nucleotides not matched to a gene: 18.

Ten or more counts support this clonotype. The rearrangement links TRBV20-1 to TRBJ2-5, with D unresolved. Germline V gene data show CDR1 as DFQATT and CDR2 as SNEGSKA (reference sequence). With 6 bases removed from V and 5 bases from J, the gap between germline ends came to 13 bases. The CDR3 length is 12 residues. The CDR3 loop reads CSARTLGETQYF. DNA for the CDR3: TGCAGTGCAAGAACCCTGGGCGAGACCCAGTACTTC.

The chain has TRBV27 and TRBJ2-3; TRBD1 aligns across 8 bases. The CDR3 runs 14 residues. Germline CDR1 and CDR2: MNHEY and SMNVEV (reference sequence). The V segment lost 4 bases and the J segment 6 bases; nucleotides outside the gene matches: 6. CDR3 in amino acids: CASSSSTGVDTQYF. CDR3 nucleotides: TGTGCCAGCAGTTCATCGACAGGGGTGGATACGCAGTATTTT.

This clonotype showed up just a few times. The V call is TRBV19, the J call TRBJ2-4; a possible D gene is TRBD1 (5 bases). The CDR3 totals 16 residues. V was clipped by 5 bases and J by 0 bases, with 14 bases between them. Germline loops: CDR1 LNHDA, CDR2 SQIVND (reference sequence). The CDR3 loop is CASSPRTIVAKNIQYF. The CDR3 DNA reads TGTGCCAGTAGTCCCCGGACAATCGTAGCCAAAAACATTCAGTACTTC.

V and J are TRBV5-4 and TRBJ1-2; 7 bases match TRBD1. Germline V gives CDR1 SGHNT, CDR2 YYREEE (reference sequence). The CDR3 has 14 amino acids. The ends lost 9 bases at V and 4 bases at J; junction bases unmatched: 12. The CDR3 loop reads CANTRQGFSYGYTF. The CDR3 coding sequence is TGTGCCAACACCAGACAGGGTTTTTCCTATGGCTACACCTTC.

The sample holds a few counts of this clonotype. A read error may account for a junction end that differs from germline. This chain's CDR3 is CASSPPHSGSYEQCF. The CDR3 nucleotides read TGTGCCAGCAGTCCCCCTCATAGCGGCTCCTACGAGCAGTGCTTC. The chain couples TRBV28 to TRBJ2-7, with D tentatively TRBD2 (6 bases). The CDR3 is made up of 15 amino acids. Germline V CDR1 and CDR2: MDHEN, SYDVKM.

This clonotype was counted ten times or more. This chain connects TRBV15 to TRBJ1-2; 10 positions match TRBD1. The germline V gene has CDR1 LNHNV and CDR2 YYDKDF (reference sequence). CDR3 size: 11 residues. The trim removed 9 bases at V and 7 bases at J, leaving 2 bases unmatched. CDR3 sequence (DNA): TGTGCCACACGACAGGGGGCTGGCTACACCTTC. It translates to CATRQGAGYTF.

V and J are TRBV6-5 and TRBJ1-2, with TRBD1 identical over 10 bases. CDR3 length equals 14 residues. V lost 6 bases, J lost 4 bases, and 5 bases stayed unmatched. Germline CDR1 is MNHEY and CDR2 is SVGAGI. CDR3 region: CASRSTGGVYGYTF. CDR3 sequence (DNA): TGTGCCAGCAGATCGACAGGGGGCGTCTATGGCTACACCTTC.

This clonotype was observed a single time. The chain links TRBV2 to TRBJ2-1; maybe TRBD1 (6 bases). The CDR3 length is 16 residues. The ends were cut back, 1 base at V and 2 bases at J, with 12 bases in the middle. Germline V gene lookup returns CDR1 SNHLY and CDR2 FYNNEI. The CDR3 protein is CASSEDQQGTYNEQFF. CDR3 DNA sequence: TGTGCCAGCAGTGAAGACCAGCAGGGGACCTACAATGAGCAGTTCTTC.

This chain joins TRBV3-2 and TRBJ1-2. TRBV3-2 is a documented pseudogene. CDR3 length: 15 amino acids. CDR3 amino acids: CASSREGGLSYGYTF. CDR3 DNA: TGTGCCAGCAGCCGGGAGGGGGGGCTGAGCTATGGCTACACCTTC.

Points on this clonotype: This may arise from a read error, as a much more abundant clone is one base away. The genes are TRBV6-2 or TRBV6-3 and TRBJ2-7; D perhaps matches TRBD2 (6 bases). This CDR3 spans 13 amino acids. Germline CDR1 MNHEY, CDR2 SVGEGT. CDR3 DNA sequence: TGTGCCAGCAGGCCGGGAGTTACCTACGAGCAGTGCTTC. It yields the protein CASRPGVTYEQCF.

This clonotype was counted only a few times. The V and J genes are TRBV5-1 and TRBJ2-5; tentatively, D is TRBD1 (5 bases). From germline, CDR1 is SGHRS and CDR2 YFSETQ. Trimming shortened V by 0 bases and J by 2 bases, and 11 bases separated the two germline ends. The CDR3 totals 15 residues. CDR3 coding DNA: TGCGCCAGCAGCTTGGTGGCAGGGAAGCAAGAGACCCAGTACTTC. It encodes CASSLVAGKQETQYF.

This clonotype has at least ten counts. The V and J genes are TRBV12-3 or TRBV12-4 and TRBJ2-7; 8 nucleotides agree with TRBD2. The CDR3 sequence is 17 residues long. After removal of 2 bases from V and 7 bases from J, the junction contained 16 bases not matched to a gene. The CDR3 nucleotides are TGTGCCAGCAGTTTATATGTCGGTGGCGGGAGGAGGGAAGAGCAGTACTTC. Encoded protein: CASSLYVGGGRREEQYF.

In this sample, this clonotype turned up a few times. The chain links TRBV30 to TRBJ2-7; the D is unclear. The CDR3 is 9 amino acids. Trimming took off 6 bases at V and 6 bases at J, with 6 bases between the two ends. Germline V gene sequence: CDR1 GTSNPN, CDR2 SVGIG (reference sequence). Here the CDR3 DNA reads TGTGCCTGTCCGGGCGAGCAGTACTTC. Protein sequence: CACPGEQYF.

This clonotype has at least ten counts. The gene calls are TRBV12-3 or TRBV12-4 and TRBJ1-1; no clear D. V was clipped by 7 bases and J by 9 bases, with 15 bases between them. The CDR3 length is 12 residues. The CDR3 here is CASNLGGWQAFF. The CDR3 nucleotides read TGTGCCAGCAACCTGGGTGGGTGGCAAGCTTTCTTT.

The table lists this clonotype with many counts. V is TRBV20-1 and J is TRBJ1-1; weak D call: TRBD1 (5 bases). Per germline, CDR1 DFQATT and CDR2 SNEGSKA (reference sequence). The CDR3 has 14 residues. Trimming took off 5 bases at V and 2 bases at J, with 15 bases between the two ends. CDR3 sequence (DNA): TGCAGTGCTCTCACCCCGACAGTAAACACTGAAGCTTTCTTT. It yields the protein CSALTPTVNTEAFF.

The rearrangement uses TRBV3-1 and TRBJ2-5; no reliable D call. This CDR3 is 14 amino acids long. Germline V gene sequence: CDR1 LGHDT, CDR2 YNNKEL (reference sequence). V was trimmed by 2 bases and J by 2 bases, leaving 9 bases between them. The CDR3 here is CASSQRSKQETQYF. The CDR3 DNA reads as TGTGCCAGCAGCCAACGGAGCAAACAAGAGACCCAGTACTTC.